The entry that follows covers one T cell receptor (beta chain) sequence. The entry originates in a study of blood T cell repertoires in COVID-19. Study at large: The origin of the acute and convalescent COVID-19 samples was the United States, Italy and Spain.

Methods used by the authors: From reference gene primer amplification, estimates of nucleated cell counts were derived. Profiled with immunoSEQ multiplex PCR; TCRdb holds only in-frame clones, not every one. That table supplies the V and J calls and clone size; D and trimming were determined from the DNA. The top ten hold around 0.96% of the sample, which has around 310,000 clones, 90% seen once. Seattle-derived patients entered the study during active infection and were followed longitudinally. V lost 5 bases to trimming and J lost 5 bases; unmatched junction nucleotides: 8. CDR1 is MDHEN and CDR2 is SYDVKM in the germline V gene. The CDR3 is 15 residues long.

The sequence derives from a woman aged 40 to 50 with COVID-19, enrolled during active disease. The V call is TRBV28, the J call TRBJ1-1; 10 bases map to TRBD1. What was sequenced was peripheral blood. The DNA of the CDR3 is TGTGCCAGCAGTCCTCCGGGACAGGGGAGGACTGAAGCTTTCTTT. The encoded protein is CASSPPGQGRTEAFF. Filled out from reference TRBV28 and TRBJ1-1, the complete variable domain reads DVKVTQSSRYLVKRTGEKVFLECVQDMDHENMFWYRQDPGLGLRLIYFSYDVKMKEKGDIPEGYSVSREKKERFSLILESASTNQTSMYLCASSPPGQGRTEAFFGQGTRLTVV.